A selection of T cell receptor beta chains follows, all from one sample in a study of blood T cell repertoires in COVID-19. Clones were read by immunoSEQ multiplex PCR, and TCRdb kept only the in-frame ones, dropping some. The top ten hold under 11% of the sample, which has approximately 300,000 clones, about nine tenths seen once. Material for sequencing was PBMCs or T cells enriched from blood (not recorded which). Every receptor here comes from a woman aged 18-35 years who had recovered from COVID-19. CDR3s include the opening cysteine and the closing phenylalanine or tryptophan.

>TRBJ1-4|TRBV18
CASSPKTGGNEKLFF
>TRBJ2-1|TRBV30
CAWSPHSSWTSGNEQFF
>TRBJ2-5|TRBV11-2
CASSLGRAQETQYF
>TRBJ1-2|TRBV5-4
CASSADEQGNYGYTF
>TRBJ1-2|TRBV6-5
CASSPQPSDSYGYTF
>TRBJ2-7|TRBV7-9
CASSLVGIYEQYF
>TRBJ2-3|TRBV19
CASSPPSQGFTDTQYF
>TRBJ1-2|TRBV30
CAWSGAGSYGYTF
>TRBJ2-7|TRBV28
CASRIQGTRSYEQYF
>TRBJ2-3|TRBV19
CASSMTRGLTDTQYF
>TRBJ1-5|TRBV19
CASSTTTAPNQPQHF
>TRBJ2-1|TRBV6-5
CASRPPYRDNEQFF
>TRBJ1-1|TRBV30
CAWSTGQGVTEAFF
>TRBJ1-2|TRBV11-1
CASSFTGTGGGYTF
>TRBJ1-1|TRBV5-1
CASSRLRGTEAFF
>TRBJ1-5|TRBV28
CASNLEDQPQHF
>TRBJ1-5|TRBV30
CAWSHGQPQHF
>TRBJ1-5|TRBV10-2
CASSRQGAHGQPQHF
>TRBJ2-3|TRBV3-1/TRBV3-2
CASSPPGTADTQYF
>TRBJ1-2|TRBV14
CASSPSRGLGYTF
>TRBJ2-3|TRBV7-9
CASSLRLAGGTDTQYF
>TRBJ2-3|TRBV27
CASSLEAAARRDTQYF
>TRBJ2-1|TRBV13
CASSLILAGGYNEQFF
>TRBJ2-3|TRBV11-2
CASSTRLAGATDTQYF
>TRBJ2-1|TRBV4-1
CASSHPGQGVGNEQFF
>TRBJ1-5|TRBV3-1/TRBV3-2
CASSSGAGGDQPQHF
>TRBJ2-7|TRBV6-5
CASSWDIGQTYEQYF
>TRBJ1-2|TRBV2
CASSPGRKADLYGYTF
>TRBJ2-2|TRBV7-9
CASSFAGTGELFF
>TRBJ2-1|TRBV19
CASSEGTSQSEQFF
>TRBJ1-2|TRBV5-1
CASSFGGQYGYTF
>TRBJ1-1|TRBV5-1
CASSLGAGDTEAFF
>TRBJ2-7|TRBV5-5
CASSLLPRDSSYEQYF
>TRBJ1-2|TRBV7-9
CASSLGPYGYTF
>TRBJ1-1|TRBV12-3/TRBV12-4
CASSQQTTEAFF
>TRBJ1-1|TRBV4-2
CASSQEGQGGGTEAFF
>TRBJ2-5|TRBV23-1
CASSQLGLAGSQETQYF
>TRBJ2-3|TRBV5-1
CASSLGQATDTQYF
>TRBJ1-1|TRBV5-1
CASRGPGNTEAFF
>TRBJ2-1|TRBV10-2
CATQRGWAYNEQFF
>TRBJ2-2|TRBV5-1
CASSPTVLAGANTGELFF
>TRBJ1-5|TRBV29-1
CSVGTGSQPQHF
>TRBJ1-1|TRBV7-9
CASSLEGTRYTEAFF
>TRBJ1-4|TRBV5-1
CASSSKGQDEKLFF
>TRBJ2-7|TRBV28
CASRAGGAQAYEQYF
>TRBJ1-1|TRBV29-1
CSVVVRGSGTEAFF
>TRBJ2-1|TRBV4-1
CASSQAGAGGLYNEQFF
>TRBJ2-3|TRBV28
CAIQPGLAGGPDTQYF
>TRBJ1-6|TRBV18
CASSPELGLNSPLHF
>TRBJ2-5|TRBV5-1
CASSLGTKGGETQYF
>TRBJ2-2|TRBV30
CARTGSGLAGELFF
>TRBJ1-2|TRBV29-1
CSSLEQGALYGYTF
>TRBJ1-4|TRBV10-2
CASRGPEKLFF
>TRBJ1-2|TRBV6-5
CASPRTGQGLGGYTF
>TRBJ1-5|TRBV5-5
CASSLRQAPQPQHF
>TRBJ2-3|TRBV28
CASSPTTDTQYF
>TRBJ1-2|TRBV6-5
CASTTAQGNYGYTF